This T cell receptor (beta chain) was observed in a study of blood T cell repertoires in COVID-19. Study information: Collection of acute and convalescent COVID-19 samples took place in the United States, Italy and Spain. PBMCs, B-cell-depleted T cells, or T cells were the source of the cDNA or gDNA that made up the material.

V was clipped by 7 bases and J by 4 bases; unmatched bases: 9. Per the germline V gene, CDR1 is MDHEN and CDR2 is SYDVKM. The CDR3 covers 14 residues. Methods used by the authors: Nucleated cell number was recorded as an estimate derived from reference gene primer amplification. This table comes from immunoSEQ multiplex PCR, and its TCRdb copy is limited to in-frame clones, with some not included. The DNA was the basis for D and trimming; V, J and clone size are from that table. The table lists around 260,000 clones, around 86% of them singletons, with about 3% in the top ten. The sample comprised peripheral blood. The clonotype comes from a young woman with active or convalescent COVID-19. This chain joins TRBV28 and TRBJ1-2; 7 positions agree with TRBD1. The CDR3 nucleotides read TGTGCCAGCATCGCGACAGGGACCCTCTATGGCTACACCTTC. This sequence encodes CASIATGTLYGYTF.